The 3 T cell receptor beta chains below come from one sample, sequenced in a study of T cell responses to AZD1222 COVID-19 vaccine. Clones were sequenced by immunoSEQ multiplex PCR, and TCRdb holds only the in-frame ones, with some missing. The data contain about 180,000 clones, just under 95% of them seen just once; the ten biggest clones take up approximately 0.98%. The specimen comprised peripheral blood, sampled 28 days after the second dose of the MenACWY control vaccine. Receptors were obtained from an adult who received the MenACWY meningococcal vaccine as a control.

The CDR3 reads CASSLANNGGLETQYF. The CDR3 nucleotides read TGTGCCAGCAGCTTAGCCAATAATGGGGGCTTAGAGACCCAGTACTTC. The chain uses TRBV7-9 and TRBJ2-5, with D maybe TRBD1 (6 bases). V was pared by 0 bases and J by 4 bases, with 15 bases between. Germline CDR1 is SEHNR and CDR2 is FQNEAQ (reference sequence). This CDR3 is built from 16 residues. Supplemented by reference TRBV7-9 and TRBJ2-5, the full variable domain reads DTGVSQNPRHKITKRGQNVTFRCDPISEHNRLYWYRQTLGQGPEFLTYFQNEAQLEKSRLLSDRFSAERPKGSFSTLEIQRTEQGDSAMYLCASSLANNGGLETQYFGPGTRLLVL.

The chain employs TRBV28 and TRBJ1-1; no firm D call. V was trimmed by 6 bases and J by 10 bases, leaving 18 bases between them. The CDR3 contains 13 residues. Germline CDR1 and CDR2: MDHEN and SYDVKM. The CDR3 reads CASSHGPEAGAFF. In DNA, the CDR3 is TGTGCCAGCAGCCATGGCCCGGAGGCGGGAGCTTTCTTT.

This chain uses TRBV5-1 with TRBJ2-1; 7 nucleotides match TRBD2. This CDR3 has 16 amino acids. Germline assignment: CDR1 SGHRS and CDR2 YFSETQ. V gave up 4 bases and J gave up 2 bases; unmatched junction bases: 9. The DNA for the CDR3 is TGCGCCAGCAGCCGATCTAGCGGCGATACCTACAATGAGCAGTTCTTC. This translates into CASSRSSGDTYNEQFF.